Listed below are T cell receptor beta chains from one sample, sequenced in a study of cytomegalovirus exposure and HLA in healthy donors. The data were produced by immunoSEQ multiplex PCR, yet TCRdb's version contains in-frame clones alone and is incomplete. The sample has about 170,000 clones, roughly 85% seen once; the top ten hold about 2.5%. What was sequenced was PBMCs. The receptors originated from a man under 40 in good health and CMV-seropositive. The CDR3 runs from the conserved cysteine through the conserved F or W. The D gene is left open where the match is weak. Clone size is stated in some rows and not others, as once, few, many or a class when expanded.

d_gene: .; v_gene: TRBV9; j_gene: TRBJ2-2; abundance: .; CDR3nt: TGTGCCAGCAGCCTCCTAGGCGGGTCCAACACCGGGGAGCTGTTTTTT; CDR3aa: CASSLLGGSNTGELFF
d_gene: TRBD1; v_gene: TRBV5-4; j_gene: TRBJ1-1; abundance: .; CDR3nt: TGTGCCAGCAGGATGACAGGGGGGAATACTGAAGCTTTCTTT; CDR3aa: CASRMTGGNTEAFF
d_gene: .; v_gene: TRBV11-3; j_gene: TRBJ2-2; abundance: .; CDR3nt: TGTGCCAGCAGCTTGGGAGGTGACACCGGGGAGCTGTTTTTT; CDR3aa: CASSLGGDTGELFF
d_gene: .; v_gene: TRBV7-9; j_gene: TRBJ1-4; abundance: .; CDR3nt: TGTGCCAGCAGCCCAGAGGCCGGGACAACTAATGAAAAACTGTTTTTT; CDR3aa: CASSPEAGTTNEKLFF
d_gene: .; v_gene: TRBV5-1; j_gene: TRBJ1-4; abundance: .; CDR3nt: TGCGCCAGCAGCCCGGACAGCACTAATGAAAAACTGTTTTTT; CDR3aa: CASSPDSTNEKLFF
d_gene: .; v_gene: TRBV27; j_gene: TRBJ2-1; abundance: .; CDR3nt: TGTGCCAGCAGTTTACAACTTTTTATCACGGGAGCCCACAATGAGCAGTTCTTC; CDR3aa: CASSLQLFITGAHNEQFF
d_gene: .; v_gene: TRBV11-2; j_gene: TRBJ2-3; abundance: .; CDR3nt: TGTGCCAGCGCGGGTTTCGATACGCAGTATTTT; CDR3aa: CASAGFDTQYF
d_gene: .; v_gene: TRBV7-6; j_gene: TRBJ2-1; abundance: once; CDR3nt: TGTGCCAGCAGCCCATCCAGGGCCAACAATGAGCAGTTCTTC; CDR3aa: CASSPSRANNEQFF
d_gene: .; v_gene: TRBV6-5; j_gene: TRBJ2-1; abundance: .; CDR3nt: TGTGCCAGCAGTCAGGGTCCTAGCTCCTACAATGAGCAGTTCTTC; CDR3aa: CASSQGPSSYNEQFF
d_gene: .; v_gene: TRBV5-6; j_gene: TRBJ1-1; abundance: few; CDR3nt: TGTGCCAGCAGCCGGTGGCCGGACAGCTACACTGAAGCTTTCTTT; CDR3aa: CASSRWPDSYTEAFF
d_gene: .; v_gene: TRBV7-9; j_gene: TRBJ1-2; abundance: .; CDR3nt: TGTTCCAGCAGCTACGACACCACCGGCTACACCTTC; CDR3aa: CSSSYDTTGYTF
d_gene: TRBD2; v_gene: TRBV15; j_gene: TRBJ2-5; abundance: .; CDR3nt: TGTGCCACCAGCAGAGATAGTTGGCTAGCGGGTAAACTTGAGACCCAGTACTTC; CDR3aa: CATSRDSWLAGKLETQYF
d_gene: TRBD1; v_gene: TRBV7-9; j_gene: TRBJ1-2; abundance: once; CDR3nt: TGTGCCAGCAGCAGCGTCCCGGGACAGCCGCGCTTC; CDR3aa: CASSSVPGQPRF
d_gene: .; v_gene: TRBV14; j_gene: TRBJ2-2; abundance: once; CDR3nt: TGTGCCAGCAGCCAAGATTTGATTCTAGCGCACACCACCGGGGAGCTGTTTTTT; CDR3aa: CASSQDLILAHTTGELFF
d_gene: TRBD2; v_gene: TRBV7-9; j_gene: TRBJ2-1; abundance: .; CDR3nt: TGTGCCAGCAGCGCCGCCGGGACTAGCGGGCGCTCCTACAATGAGCAGTTCTTC; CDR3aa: CASSAAGTSGRSYNEQFF
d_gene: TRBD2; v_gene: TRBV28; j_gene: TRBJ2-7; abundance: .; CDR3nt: TGTGCCAGCAGCCACATACTAGCGGGAGACTACGAGCAGTACTTC; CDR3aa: CASSHILAGDYEQYF
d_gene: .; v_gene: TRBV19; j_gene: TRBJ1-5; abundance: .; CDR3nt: TGTGCCAGTAGTATTTGGACAGTTTATAGCAATCAGCCCCAGCATTTT; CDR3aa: CASSIWTVYSNQPQHF
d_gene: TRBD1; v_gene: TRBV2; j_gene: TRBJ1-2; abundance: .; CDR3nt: TGTGCCAGCAGCGGTGACAGGGGCTATGGCTACACCTTC; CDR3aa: CASSGDRGYGYTF
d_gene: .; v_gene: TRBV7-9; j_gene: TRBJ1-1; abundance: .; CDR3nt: TGTGCCAGCAACCCGGGAGGAAGAACTGAAGCTTTCTTT; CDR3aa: CASNPGGRTEAFF
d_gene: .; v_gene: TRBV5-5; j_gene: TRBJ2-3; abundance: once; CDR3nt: TGTGCCAGCAGCTATGACTCTGGCACAGATACGCAGTATTTT; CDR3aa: CASSYDSGTDTQYF
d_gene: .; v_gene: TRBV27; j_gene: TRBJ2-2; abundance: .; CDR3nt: TGTGCCAGCAGTTTTGGACTGAACACCGGGGAGCTGTTTTTT; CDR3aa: CASSFGLNTGELFF
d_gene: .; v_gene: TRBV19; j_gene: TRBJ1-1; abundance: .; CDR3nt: TGTGCCAGTAGTTGGAGTAGGTCAGGGATGAACACTGAAGCTTTCTTT; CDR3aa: CASSWSRSGMNTEAFF
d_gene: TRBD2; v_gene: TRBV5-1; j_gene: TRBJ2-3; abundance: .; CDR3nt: TGCGCCAGCAGCCCTCGCCCGGCTAGCGGGAACAGTGCAGTGGATACGCAGTATTTT; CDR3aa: CASSPRPASGNSAVDTQYF
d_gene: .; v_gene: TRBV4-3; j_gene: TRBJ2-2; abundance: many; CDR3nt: TGCGCCAGCAGCCAAGATAGCGCCACCGGGGAGCTGTTTTTT; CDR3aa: CASSQDSATGELFF
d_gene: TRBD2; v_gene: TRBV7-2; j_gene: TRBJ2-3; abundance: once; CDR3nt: TGTGCCAGCAGCCCGGGACTAGTGCCAGATACGCAGTATTTT; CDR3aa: CASSPGLVPDTQYF
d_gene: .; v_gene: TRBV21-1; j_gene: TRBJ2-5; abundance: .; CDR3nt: TGTGCCAGCAGTCGGGGGACTCGCGGACTGGAACAAGAGACCCAGTACTTC; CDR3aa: CASSRGTRGLEQETQYF
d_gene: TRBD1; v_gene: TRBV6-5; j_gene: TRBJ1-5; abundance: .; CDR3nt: TGTGCCAGCAGCCCGGACAGGGGGTATCCCCTCGGCCAGCATTTT; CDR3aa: CASSPDRGYPLGQHF
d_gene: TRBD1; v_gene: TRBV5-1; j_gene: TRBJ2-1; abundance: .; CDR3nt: TGCGCCAGCAGCCCACTAGCCGCCGGGACAGGGAACAATGAGCAGTTCTTC; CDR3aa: CASSPLAAGTGNNEQFF
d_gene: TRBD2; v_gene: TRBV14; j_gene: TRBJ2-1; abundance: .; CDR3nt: TGTGCCAGCAGCCCACTAGCGGAGGCCTACAATGAGCAGTTCTTC; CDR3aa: CASSPLAEAYNEQFF
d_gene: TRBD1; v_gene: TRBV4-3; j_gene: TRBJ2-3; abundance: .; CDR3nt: TGCGCCAGCAGCCCCCGGGACAGGGGTACAGATACGCAGTATTTT; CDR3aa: CASSPRDRGTDTQYF
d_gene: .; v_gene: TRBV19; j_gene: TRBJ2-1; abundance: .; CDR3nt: TGTGCCAGTAGTCTCCTGAAGTCCGGGACTTCATTCAATGAGCAGTTCTTC; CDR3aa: CASSLLKSGTSFNEQFF
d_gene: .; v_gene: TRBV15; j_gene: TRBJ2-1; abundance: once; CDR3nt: TGTGCCACCAGGAGCGGTACCTACAATGAGCAGTTCTTC; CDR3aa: CATRSGTYNEQFF
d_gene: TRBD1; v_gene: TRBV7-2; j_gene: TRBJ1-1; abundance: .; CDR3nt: TGTGCCAGCAGCTTGGGGTATGGGACAGGGAAGTTGAACACTGAAGCTTTCTTT; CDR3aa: CASSLGYGTGKLNTEAFF
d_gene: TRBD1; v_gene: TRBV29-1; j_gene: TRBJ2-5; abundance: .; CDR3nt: TGCAGCGTTGATGGACAGGGGGAATTTGGGGAGACCCAGTACTTC; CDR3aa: CSVDGQGEFGETQYF
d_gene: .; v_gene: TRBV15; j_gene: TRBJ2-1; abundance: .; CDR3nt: TGTGCCACCGGGGGGGCCAATGAGCAGTTCTTC; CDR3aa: CATGGANEQFF
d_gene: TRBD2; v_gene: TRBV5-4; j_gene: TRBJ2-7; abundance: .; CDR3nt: TGTGCCAGCAGACCAACATTAGCGGGAGACTACGAGCAGTACTTC; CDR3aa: CASRPTLAGDYEQYF
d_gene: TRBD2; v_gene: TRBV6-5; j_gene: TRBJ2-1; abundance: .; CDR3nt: TGTGCCAGCAGTTACAGCCTAGGACTAGCCTACAATGAGCAGTTCTTC; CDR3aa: CASSYSLGLAYNEQFF
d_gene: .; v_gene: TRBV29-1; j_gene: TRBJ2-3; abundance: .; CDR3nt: TGCAGCGTTGACGCGGGGGAGGGGGCAGATACGCAGTATTTT; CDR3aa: CSVDAGEGADTQYF
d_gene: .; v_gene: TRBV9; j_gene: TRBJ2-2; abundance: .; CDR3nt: TGTGCCAGCAGCGCTAGTGGTCCCCACACCGGGGAGCTGTTTTTT; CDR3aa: CASSASGPHTGELFF
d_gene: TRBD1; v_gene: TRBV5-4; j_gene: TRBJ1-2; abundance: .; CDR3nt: TGTGCCAGCAGCGAACAGGGGGACTATGGCTACACCTTC; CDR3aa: CASSEQGDYGYTF
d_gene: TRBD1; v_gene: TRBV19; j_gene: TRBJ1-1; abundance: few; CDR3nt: TGTGCCAGTACCTCCACTGACAGGGTGGGTGAAGCTTTCTTT; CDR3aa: CASTSTDRVGEAFF
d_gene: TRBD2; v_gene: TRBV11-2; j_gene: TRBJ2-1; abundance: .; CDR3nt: TGTGCCAGCAGCTTGAAAAGTATAGGACTAGCGGGGTACAATGAGCAGTTCTTC; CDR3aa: CASSLKSIGLAGYNEQFF
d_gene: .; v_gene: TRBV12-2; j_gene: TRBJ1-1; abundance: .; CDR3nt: TGTGCAAGTCGAAAGGGGGCAGTAGCTTTCTTT; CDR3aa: CASRKGAVAFF
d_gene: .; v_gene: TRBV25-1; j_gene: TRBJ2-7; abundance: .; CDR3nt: TGTGCCAGCAGTGCTGTGTACGAGCAGTACTTC; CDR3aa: CASSAVYEQYF
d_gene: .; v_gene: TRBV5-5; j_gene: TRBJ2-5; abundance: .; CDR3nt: TGTGCCAGCAGCTTGCAAACCGGGGCCCAGTACTTC; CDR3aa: CASSLQTGAQYF
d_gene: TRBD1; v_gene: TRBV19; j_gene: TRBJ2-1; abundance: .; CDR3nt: TGTGCCAGTAGTCGACAGGGGGCCTACAATGAGCAGTTCTTC; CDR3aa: CASSRQGAYNEQFF
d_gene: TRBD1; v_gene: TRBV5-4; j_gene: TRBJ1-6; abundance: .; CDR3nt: TGTGCCAGCAGCTTAGGGACAGGAATTTTAACACCCCTCCACTTT; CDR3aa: CASSLGTGILTPLHF
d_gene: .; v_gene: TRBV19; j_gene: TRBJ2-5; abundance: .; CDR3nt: TGTGCCAGTAGTATCGGCAGGGCTGAGACCCAGTACTTC; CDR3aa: CASSIGRAETQYF
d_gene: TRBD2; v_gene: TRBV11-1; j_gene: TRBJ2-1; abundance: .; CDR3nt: TGTGCCAGCAGCTTATGGGCGCTAGCGGGAGGGGATTCCTACAATGAGCAGTTCTTC; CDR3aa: CASSLWALAGGDSYNEQFF
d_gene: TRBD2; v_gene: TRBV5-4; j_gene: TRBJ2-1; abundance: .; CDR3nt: TGTGCCAGCAGTCCACTAGCGGAGAGCTCCTACAATGAGCAGTTCTTC; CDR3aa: CASSPLAESSYNEQFF
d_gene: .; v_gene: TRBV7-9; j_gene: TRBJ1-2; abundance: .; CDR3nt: TGTGCCAGCACCCAGGGTGCTCCTTCTGGCTACACCTTC; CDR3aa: CASTQGAPSGYTF
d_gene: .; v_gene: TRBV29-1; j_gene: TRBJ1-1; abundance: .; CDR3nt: TGCAGCGTTGAAGATCGGGGGGACACTGAAGCTTTCTTT; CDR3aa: CSVEDRGDTEAFF